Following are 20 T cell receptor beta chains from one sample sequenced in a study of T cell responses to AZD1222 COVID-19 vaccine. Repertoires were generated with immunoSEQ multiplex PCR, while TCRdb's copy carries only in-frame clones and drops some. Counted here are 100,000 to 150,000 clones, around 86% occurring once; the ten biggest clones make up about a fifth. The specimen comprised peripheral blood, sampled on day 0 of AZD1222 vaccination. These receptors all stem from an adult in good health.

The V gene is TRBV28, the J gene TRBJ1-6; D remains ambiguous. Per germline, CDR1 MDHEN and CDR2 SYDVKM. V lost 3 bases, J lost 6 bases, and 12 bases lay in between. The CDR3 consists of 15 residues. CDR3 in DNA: TGTGCCAGCAGTTTGTACCAGGTCTCTAATTCACCCCTCCACTTT. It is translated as CASSLYQVSNSPLHF.

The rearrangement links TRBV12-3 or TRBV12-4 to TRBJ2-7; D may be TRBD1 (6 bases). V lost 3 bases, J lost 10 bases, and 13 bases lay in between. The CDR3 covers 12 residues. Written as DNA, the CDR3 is TGTGCCAGCAGTTTCTTCAGGGGCGAACAGTACTTC. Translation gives CASSFFRGEQYF.

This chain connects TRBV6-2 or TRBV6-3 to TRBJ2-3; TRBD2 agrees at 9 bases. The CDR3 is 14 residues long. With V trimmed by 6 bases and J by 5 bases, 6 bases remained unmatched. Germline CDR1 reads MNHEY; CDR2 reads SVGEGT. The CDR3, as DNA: TGTGCCAGCAGCGCTCTAGCGGGGAGAGATACGCAGTATTTT. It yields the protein CASSALAGRDTQYF.

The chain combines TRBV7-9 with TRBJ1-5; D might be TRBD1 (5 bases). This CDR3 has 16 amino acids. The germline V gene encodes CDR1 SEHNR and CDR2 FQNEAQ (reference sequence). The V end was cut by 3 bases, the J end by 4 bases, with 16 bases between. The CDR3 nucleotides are TGTGCCAGCAGCTTTTCCCCCCAGGGATGGAATCAGCCCCAGCATTTT. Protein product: CASSFSPQGWNQPQHF.

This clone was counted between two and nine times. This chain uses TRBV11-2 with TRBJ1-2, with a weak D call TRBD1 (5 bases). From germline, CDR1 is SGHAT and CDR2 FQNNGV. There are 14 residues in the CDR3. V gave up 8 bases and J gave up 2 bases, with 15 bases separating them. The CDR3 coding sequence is TGTGCCAGCCCCCGAGGGACGGAAAACTATGGCTACACCTTC. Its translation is CASPRGTENYGYTF.

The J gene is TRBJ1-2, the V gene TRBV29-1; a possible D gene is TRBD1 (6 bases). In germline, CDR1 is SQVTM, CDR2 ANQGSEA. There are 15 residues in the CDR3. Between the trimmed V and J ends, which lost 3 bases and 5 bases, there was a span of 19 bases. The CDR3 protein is CSVEDSQGFGYGYTF. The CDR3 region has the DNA TGCAGCGTTGAGGACTCACAGGGATTTGGGTATGGCTACACCTTC. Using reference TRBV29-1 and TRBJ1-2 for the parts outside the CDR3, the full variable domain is SAVISQKPSRDICQRGTSLTIQCQVDSQVTMMFWYRQQPGQSLTLIATANQGSEATYESGFVIDKFPISRPNLTFSTLTVSNMSPEDSSIYLCSVEDSQGFGYGYTFGSGTRLTVV.

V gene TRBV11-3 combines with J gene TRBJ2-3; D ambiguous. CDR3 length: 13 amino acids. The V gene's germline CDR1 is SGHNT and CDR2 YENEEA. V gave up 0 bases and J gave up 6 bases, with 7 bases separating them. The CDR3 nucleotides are TGTGCCAGCAGCTTAGAACTACGGGATACGCAGTATTTT. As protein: CASSLELRDTQYF.

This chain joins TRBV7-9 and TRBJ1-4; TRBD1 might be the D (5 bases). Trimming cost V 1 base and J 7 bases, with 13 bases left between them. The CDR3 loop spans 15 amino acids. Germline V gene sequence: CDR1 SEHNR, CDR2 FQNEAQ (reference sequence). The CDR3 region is CASSLDGGFGEKLFF. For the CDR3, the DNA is TGTGCCAGCAGCTTAGACGGGGGGTTTGGTGAAAAACTGTTTTTT.

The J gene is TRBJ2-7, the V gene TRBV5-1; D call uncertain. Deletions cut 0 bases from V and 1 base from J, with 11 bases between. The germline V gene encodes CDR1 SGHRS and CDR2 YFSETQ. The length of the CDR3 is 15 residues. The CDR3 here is CASSLDRATSYEQYF. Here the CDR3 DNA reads TGCGCCAGCAGCTTGGATAGGGCGACGTCCTACGAGCAGTACTTC.

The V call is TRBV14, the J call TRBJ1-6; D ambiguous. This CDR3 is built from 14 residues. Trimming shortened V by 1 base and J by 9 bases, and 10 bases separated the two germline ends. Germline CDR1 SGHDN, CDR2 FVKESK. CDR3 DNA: TGTGCCAGCAGCCAAGGGGCATTAGGTTCACCCCTCCACTTT. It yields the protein CASSQGALGSPLHF.

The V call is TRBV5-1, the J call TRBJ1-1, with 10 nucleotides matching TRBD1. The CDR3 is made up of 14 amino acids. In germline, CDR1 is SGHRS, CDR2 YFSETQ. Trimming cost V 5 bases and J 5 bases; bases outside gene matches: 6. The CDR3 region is CASRQGQGRTEAFF. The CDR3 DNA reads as TGCGCCAGCAGGCAGGGACAGGGGAGGACTGAAGCTTTCTTT.

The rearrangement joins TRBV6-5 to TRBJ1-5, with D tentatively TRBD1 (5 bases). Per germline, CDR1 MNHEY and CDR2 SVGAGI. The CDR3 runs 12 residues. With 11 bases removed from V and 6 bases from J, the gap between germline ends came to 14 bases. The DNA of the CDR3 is TGTGCCTCCTCCGGGGCTGGTCAGCCCCAGCATTTT. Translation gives CASSGAGQPQHF.

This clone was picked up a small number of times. CDR3 loop: CASSPRGNSPLHF. The CDR3 bases are TGTGCCAGCTCACCCAGGGGTAATTCACCCCTCCACTTT. V gene TRBV18 combines with J gene TRBJ1-6; the D gene is possibly TRBD1 (6 bases). Germline V lookup: CDR1 KGHSH, CDR2 LQKENI. The CDR3 spans 13 residues. The V gene lost 3 bases and the J gene lost 6 bases, with 6 bases spanning the gap.

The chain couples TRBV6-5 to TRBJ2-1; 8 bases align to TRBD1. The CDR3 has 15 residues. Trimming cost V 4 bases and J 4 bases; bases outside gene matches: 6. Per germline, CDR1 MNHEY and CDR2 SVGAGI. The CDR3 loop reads CASSWTGLGYNEQFF. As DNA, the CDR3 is TGTGCCAGCAGTTGGACAGGGCTCGGGTACAATGAGCAGTTCTTC.

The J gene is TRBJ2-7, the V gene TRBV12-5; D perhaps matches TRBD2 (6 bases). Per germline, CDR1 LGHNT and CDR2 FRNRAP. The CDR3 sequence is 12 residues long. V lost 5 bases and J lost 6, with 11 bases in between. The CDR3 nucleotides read TGTGCTAGTGGTGGGAGGAGAGGCGAGCAGTACTTC. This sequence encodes CASGGRRGEQYF. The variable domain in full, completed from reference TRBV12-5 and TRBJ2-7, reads DARVTQTPRHKVTEMGQEVTMRCQPILGHNTVFWYRQTMMQGLELLAYFRNRAPLDDSGMPKDRFSAEMPDATLATLKIQPSEPRDSAVYFCASGGRRGEQYFGPGTRLTVT.

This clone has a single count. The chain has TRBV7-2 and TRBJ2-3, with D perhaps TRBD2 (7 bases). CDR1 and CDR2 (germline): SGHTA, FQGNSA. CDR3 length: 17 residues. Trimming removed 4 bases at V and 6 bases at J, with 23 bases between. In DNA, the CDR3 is TGTGCCAGCAGCTCGAGTCCCGGACTAGGGGGGCGGGATACGCAGTATTTT. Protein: CASSSSPGLGGRDTQYF.

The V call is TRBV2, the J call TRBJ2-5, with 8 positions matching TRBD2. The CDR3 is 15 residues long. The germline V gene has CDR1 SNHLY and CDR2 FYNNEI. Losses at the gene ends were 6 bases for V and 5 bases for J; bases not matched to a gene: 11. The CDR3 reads CASRDTGGPWETQYF. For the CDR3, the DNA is TGTGCCAGCAGAGACACGGGGGGGCCATGGGAGACCCAGTACTTC.

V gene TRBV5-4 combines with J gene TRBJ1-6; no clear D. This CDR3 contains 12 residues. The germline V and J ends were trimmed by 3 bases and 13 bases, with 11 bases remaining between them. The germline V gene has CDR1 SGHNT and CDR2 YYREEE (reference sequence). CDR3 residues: CASSSKTSPLHF. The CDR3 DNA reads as TGTGCCAGCAGCTCGAAGACCTCGCCCCTCCACTTT.

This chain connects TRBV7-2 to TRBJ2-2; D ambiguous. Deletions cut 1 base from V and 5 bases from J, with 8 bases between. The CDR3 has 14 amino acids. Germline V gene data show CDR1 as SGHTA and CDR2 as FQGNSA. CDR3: CASSLVLRTGELFF. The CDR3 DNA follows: TGTGCCAGCAGCTTAGTCCTCCGGACCGGGGAGCTGTTTTTT. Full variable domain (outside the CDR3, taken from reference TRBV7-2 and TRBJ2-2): GAGVSQSPSNKVTEKGKDVELRCDPISGHTALYWYRQSLGQGLEFLIYFQGNSAPDKSGLPSDRFSAERTGGSVSTLTIQRTQQEDSAVYLCASSLVLRTGELFFGEGSRLTVL.

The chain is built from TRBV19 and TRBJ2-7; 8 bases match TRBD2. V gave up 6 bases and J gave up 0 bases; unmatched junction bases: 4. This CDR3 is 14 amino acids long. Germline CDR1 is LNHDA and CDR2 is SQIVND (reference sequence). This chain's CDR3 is CASRSGGTSYEQYF. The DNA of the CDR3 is TGTGCCAGTAGGAGCGGGGGCACCTCCTACGAGCAGTACTTC.